Shown below are 8 T cell receptor beta chains from a single sample sequenced in a study of lymphopenia after photon versus proton radiotherapy. Libraries were prepared by immunoSEQ multiplex PCR; TCRdb keeps only in-frame clonotypes and omits some of them. The sample lists just over 25,000 clones; more than 80% were seen once. This specimen consisted of peripheral blood, obtained from a patient treated with photon-based radiotherapy. These receptors originate from a man aged 30-40 years with gastric cancer.

The CDR3 here is CASSQIPDREGEQYF. In DNA form, the CDR3 reads TGCGCCAGCAGCCAGATCCCTGACAGGGAAGGCGAGCAGTACTTC. J is TRBJ2-7 and V is TRBV5-1, with 7 bases fitting TRBD1. Trimming cost V 4 bases and J 6 bases; bases outside gene matches: 13. In germline, CDR1 is SGHRS, CDR2 YFSETQ. This CDR3 contains 15 residues. Full variable domain (rest looked up from reference TRBV5-1 and TRBJ2-7): KAGVTQTPRYLIKTRGQQVTLSCSPISGHRSVSWYQQTPGQGLQFLFEYFSETQRNKGNFPGRFSGRQFSNSRSEMNVSTLELGDSALYLCASSQIPDREGEQYFGPGTRLTVT.

The chain joins TRBV4-2 to TRBJ2-2, with 8 bases lining up with TRBD2. Germline V gene sequence: CDR1 LGHNA, CDR2 YNFKEQ. The trim removed 4 bases at V and 7 bases at J, leaving 11 bases unmatched. The CDR3 sequence is 16 residues long. The CDR3 DNA follows: TGTGCCAGCAGCCCTCGCGAGACTAGCGTGATCGGGGAGCTGTTTTTT. It translates to CASSPRETSVIGELFF.

This clone was detected a few times. The chain couples TRBV7-2 to TRBJ2-4, with 9 bases fitting TRBD1. Per the germline V gene, CDR1 is SGHTA and CDR2 is FQGNSA. This CDR3 region has 16 residues. The V and J ends lost 0 bases and 6 bases, in that order; junction bases with no gene match: 6. The CDR3 nucleotides read TGTGCCAGCAGCTTAGCGGGGGACAGGGCGGGAAACATTCAGTACTTC. Its protein product is CASSLAGDRAGNIQYF.

CDR3 nucleotides: TGTGCCAGCACATTAAGCGAACTCTCCAGGGGCTACACCTTC. Its protein product is CASTLSELSRGYTF. The chain recombines TRBV7-9 with TRBJ1-2; D is unclear. V was trimmed by 7 bases and J by 8 bases, leaving 20 bases between them. The length of the CDR3 is 14 residues. Germline V lookup: CDR1 SEHNR, CDR2 FQNEAQ (reference sequence). Full variable domain (remainder filled in from reference TRBV7-9 and TRBJ1-2): DTGVSQNPRHKITKRGQNVTFRCDPISEHNRLYWYRQTLGQGPEFLTYFQNEAQLEKSRLLSDRFSAERPKGSFSTLEIQRTEQGDSAMYLCASTLSELSRGYTFGSGTRLTVV.

The gene calls are TRBV5-1 and TRBJ2-1, with TRBD1 identical over 9 bases. CDR1 is SGHRS and CDR2 is YFSETQ in the germline V gene. V was pared by 1 base and J by 6 bases, with 2 bases of the junction left unmatched. There are 14 residues in the CDR3. In DNA form, the CDR3 reads TGCGCCAGCAGCTTGCAGACAGGGGGCAATGAGCAGTTCTTC. Residues: CASSLQTGGNEQFF. Full variable domain (remainder filled in from reference TRBV5-1 and TRBJ2-1): KAGVTQTPRYLIKTRGQQVTLSCSPISGHRSVSWYQQTPGQGLQFLFEYFSETQRNKGNFPGRFSGRQFSNSRSEMNVSTLELGDSALYLCASSLQTGGNEQFFGPGTRLTVL.

The V call is TRBV12-5, the J call TRBJ2-2, with D hard to call. Germline assignment: CDR1 LGHNT and CDR2 FRNRAP. The CDR3 spans 15 residues. The germline V and J ends were trimmed by 2 bases and 4 bases, with 11 bases remaining between them. In nucleotides, the CDR3 is TGTGCTAGTGGTTTGTCTACCCCGGTCACCGGGGAGCTGTTTTTT. Translated: CASGLSTPVTGELFF.

CDR3 bases: TGTGCCAGCAGTTCGAACCGGGACTACGAGCAGTACTTC. Its translation: CASSSNRDYEQYF. The V call is TRBV6-6, the J call TRBJ2-7; a weak D match, TRBD2 (5 bases). Germline V gives CDR1 MNHNY, CDR2 SVGAGI (reference sequence). The V end was cut by 4 bases, the J end by 3 bases, with 10 bases between. The CDR3 contains 13 residues.

On this clone itself: At one of its ends the junction is not consistent with the germline gene, which may arise from a read error. The gene calls are TRBV2 and TRBJ2-7; D gene unclear. This CDR3 contains 14 residues. Germline loops: CDR1 SNHLY, CDR2 FYNNEI. This chain's CDR3 is CTSSEALGPYEQYF. CDR3 DNA sequence: TGTACCAGCAGTGAAGCCCTGGGCCCCTACGAGCAGTACTTC.